A selection of T cell receptor beta chains follows, all from one sample in a study of shared clonotypes between healthy human individuals. Libraries were prepared by immunoSEQ multiplex PCR; TCRdb keeps only in-frame clonotypes and omits some of them. The sample carries approximately 840,000 clones, 90% to 97% recorded once. The sequenced material came from naive CD8+ T cells sorted from blood. All receptors come from a young man in good health. Both conserved end residues are trimmed from each CDR3.

J: TRBJ2-7; length: 13; V: TRBV5-1; CDR3: ASIGNREAVYEQY
J: TRBJ2-4; length: 17; V: TRBV12-2; CDR3: ASRAQIDRAGMAKNIQY
J: TRBJ2-5; length: 13; V: TRBV28; CDR3: AIEPTTGAQETQY
J: TRBJ2-3; length: 13; V: TRBV14; CDR3: ASSQGHTSTDTQY
J: TRBJ2-3; length: 9; V: TRBV11-2; CDR3: ASSLGDTQY
J: TRBJ2-1; length: 15; V: TRBV18; CDR3: ASSGLAGEPFYNEQF
J: TRBJ1-1; length: 10; V: TRBV7-9; CDR3: AGKLANTEAF
J: TRBJ2-7; length: 13; V: TRBV13; CDR3: ASSLAGITSYEQY
J: TRBJ2-3; length: 10; V: TRBV5-1; CDR3: ASSFNTDTQY
J: TRBJ2-3; length: 12; V: TRBV5-4; CDR3: ASKEGPGTDTQY
J: TRBJ2-7; length: 11; V: TRBV5-1; CDR3: ASSLRSNYEQY
J: TRBJ2-7; length: 10; V: TRBV29-1; CDR3: SVVDRGYEQY
J: TRBJ2-7; length: 13; V: TRBV11-2; CDR3: ASSLESLASYEQY
J: TRBJ2-3; length: 12; V: TRBV27; CDR3: ASSLTRETDTQY
J: TRBJ1-5; length: 11; V: TRBV28; CDR3: ASRDRGDQPQH
J: TRBJ2-7; length: 11; V: TRBV9; CDR3: ASSPGANDEQY
J: TRBJ2-7; length: 13; V: TRBV9; CDR3: ASSFTGGPIYEQY
J: TRBJ1-5; length: 11; V: TRBV5-5; CDR3: ASSKLVDQPQH
J: TRBJ1-1; length: 12; V: TRBV19; CDR3: ASSIVPGHTEAF
J: TRBJ2-3; length: 13; V: TRBV6-5; CDR3: ASSPSGSSTDTQY
J: TRBJ2-1; length: 13; V: TRBV9; CDR3: ASSVDRGYYNEQF
J: TRBJ2-3; length: 13; V: TRBV15; CDR3: ATSRDRGHTDTQY
J: TRBJ1-3; length: 14; V: TRBV7-2; CDR3: ASSLALGGGRDTIY
J: TRBJ2-7; length: 12; V: TRBV10-3; CDR3: AIAGLALPYEQY
J: TRBJ2-3; length: 14; V: TRBV6-6; CDR3: ASSHGRQGSTDTQY
J: TRBJ1-1; length: 12; V: TRBV9; CDR3: ASGQSGGRAEAF
J: TRBJ1-4; length: 12; V: TRBV28; CDR3: ASSSDRGKEKLF
J: TRBJ2-1; length: 15; V: TRBV4-1; CDR3: ASSHPPAGVLYNEQF
J: TRBJ2-7; length: 16; V: TRBV7-9; CDR3: ASSFPGLADGKAHEQY
J: TRBJ2-7; length: 15; V: TRBV5-1; CDR3: ASSQGEAGGIPYEQY
J: TRBJ2-2; length: 14; V: TRBV4-3; CDR3: ASSQEGVAGGWELF
J: TRBJ2-1; length: 11; V: TRBV7-6; CDR3: ASSRIENNEQF
J: TRBJ2-7; length: 13; V: TRBV25-1; CDR3: ASSEWGSQSYEQY
J: TRBJ2-7; length: 11; V: TRBV7-3; CDR3: ASSLFLGYEQY
J: TRBJ1-1; length: 12; V: TRBV27; CDR3: ASTKTGRNTEAF
J: TRBJ2-5; length: 15; V: TRBV28; CDR3: ASSLLEREPLKETQY